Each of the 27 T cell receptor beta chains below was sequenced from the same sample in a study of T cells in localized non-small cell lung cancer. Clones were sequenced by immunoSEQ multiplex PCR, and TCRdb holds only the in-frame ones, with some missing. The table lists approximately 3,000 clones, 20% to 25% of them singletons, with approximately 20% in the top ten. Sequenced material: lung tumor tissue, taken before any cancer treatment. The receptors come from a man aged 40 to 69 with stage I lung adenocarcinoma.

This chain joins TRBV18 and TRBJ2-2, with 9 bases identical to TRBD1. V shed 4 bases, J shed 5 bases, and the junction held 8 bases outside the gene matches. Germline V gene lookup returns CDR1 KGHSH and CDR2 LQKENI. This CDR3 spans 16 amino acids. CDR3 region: CASSLKWTGVTGELFF. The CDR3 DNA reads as TGTGCCAGCTCACTCAAGTGGACAGGGGTAACCGGGGAGCTGTTTTTT.

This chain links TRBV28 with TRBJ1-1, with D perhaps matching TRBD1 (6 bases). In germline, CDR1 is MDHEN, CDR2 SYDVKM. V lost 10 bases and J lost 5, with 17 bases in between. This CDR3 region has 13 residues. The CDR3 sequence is CATAGVQWTEAFF. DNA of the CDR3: TGTGCCACCGCAGGGGTCCAATGGACTGAAGCTTTCTTT.

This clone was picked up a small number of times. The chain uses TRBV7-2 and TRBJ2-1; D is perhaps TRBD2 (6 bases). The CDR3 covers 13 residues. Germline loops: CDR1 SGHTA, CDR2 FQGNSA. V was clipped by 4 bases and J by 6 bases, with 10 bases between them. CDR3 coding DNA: TGTGCCAGCAGCTCCATGGGGGGCAATGAGCAGTTCTTC. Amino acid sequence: CASSSMGGNEQFF.

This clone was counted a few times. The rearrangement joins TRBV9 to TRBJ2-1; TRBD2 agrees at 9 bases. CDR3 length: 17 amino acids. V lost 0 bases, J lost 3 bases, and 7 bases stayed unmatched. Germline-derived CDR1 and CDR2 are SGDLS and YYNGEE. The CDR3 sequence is CASSVAGLAGRYNEQFF. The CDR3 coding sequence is TGTGCCAGCAGCGTAGCAGGCCTAGCGGGACGCTACAATGAGCAGTTCTTC. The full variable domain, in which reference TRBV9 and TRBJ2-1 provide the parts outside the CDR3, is DSGVTQTPKHLITATGQRVTLRCSPRSGDLSVYWYQQSLDQGLQFLIQYYNGEERAKGNILERFSAQQFPDLHSELNLSSLELGDSALYFCASSVAGLAGRYNEQFFGPGTRLTVL.

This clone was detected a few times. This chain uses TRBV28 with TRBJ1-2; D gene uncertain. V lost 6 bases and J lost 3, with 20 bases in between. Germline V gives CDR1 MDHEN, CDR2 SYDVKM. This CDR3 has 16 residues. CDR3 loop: CASRPLSLGVHYGYTF. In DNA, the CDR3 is TGTGCCAGCAGACCGCTTTCCTTGGGAGTCCACTATGGCTACACCTTC.

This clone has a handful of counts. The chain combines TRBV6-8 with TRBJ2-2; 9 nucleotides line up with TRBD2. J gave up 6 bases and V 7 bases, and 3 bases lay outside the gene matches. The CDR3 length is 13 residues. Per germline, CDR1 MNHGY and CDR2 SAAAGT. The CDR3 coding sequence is TGTGCCAGCAAGCGGGGGGAGGCCGGGGAGCTGTTTTTT. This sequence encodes CASKRGEAGELFF.

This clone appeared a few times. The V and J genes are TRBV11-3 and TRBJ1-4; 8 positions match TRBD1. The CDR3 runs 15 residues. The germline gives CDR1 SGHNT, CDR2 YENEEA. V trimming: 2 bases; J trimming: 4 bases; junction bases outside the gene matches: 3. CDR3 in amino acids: CASSLRQGINEKLFF. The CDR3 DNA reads TGTGCCAGCAGCTTACGACAGGGGATTAATGAAAAACTGTTTTTT.

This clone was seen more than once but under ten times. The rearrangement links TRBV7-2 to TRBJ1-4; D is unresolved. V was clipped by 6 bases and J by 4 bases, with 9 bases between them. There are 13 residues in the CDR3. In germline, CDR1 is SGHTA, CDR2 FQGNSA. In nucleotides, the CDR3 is TGTGCCAGCAGTGAGGCGGATAATGAAAAACTGTTTTTT. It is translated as CASSEADNEKLFF. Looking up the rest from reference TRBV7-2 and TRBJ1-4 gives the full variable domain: GAGVSQSPSNKVTEKGKDVELRCDPISGHTALYWYRQSLGQGLEFLIYFQGNSAPDKSGLPSDRFSAERTGGSVSTLTIQRTQQEDSAVYLCASSEADNEKLFFGSGTQLSVL.

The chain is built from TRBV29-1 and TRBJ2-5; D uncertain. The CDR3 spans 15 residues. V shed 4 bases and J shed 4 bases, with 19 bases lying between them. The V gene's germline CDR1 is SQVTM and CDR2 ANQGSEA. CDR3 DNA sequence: TGCAGCGTTGTAGGATCCGTCACATTTGGAGAGACCCAGTACTTC. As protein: CSVVGSVTFGETQYF.

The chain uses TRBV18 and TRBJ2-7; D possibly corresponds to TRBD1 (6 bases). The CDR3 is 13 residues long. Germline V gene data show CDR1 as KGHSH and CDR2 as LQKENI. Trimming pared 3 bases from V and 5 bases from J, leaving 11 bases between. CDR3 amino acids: CASSPPGVNEQYF. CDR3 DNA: TGTGCCAGCTCACCGCCAGGGGTCAACGAGCAGTACTTC.

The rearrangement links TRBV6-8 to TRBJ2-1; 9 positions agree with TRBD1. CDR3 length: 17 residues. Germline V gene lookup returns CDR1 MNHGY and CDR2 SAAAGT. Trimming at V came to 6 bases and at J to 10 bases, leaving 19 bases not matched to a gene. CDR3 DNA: TGTGCCAGCAGACCATCCCCACCCGGGACAGGGTTCGACGAGCAGTTCTTC. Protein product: CASRPSPPGTGFDEQFF.

CDR3 in amino acids: CASSHPDRHGYTF. The CDR3 nucleotides are TGTGCCAGCAGCCACCCTGACCGCCATGGCTACACCTTC. This chain uses TRBV9 with TRBJ1-2; D uncertain. The CDR3 extends over 13 amino acids. Germline V lookup: CDR1 SGDLS, CDR2 YYNGEE. Trimming stripped 4 bases from V and 6 bases from J, with 13 bases between.

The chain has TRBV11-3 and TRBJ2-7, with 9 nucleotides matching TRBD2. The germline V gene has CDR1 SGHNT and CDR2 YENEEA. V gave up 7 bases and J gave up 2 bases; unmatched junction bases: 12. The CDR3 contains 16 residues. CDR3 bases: TGTGCCAGCACCCCCGAGGCTAGCGGGGTTACCTACGAGCAGTACTTC. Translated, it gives CASTPEASGVTYEQYF.

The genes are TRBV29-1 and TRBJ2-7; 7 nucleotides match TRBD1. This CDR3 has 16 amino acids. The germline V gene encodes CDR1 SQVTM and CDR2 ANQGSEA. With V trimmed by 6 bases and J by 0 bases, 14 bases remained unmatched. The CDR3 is CSVAMGQPFDSYEQYF. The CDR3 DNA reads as TGCAGCGTCGCGATGGGACAGCCTTTTGACTCCTACGAGCAGTACTTC.

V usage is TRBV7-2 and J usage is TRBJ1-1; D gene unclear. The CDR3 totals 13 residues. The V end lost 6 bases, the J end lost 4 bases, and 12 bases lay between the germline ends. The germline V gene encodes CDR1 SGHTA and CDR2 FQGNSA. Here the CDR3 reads CASRFRLFTEAFF. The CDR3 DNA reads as TGTGCCAGCAGGTTCCGGTTATTCACTGAAGCTTTCTTT. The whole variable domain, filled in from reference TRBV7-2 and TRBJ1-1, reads GAGVSQSPSNKVTEKGKDVELRCDPISGHTALYWYRQSLGQGLEFLIYFQGNSAPDKSGLPSDRFSAERTGGSVSTLTIQRTQQEDSAVYLCASRFRLFTEAFFGQGTRLTVV.

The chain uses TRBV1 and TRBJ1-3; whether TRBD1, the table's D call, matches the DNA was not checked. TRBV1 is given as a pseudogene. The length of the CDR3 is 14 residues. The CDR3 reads CASSLLDRGNTIYF. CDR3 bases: TGCGCCAGCAGTTTACTGGACAGGGGAAACACCATATATTTT.

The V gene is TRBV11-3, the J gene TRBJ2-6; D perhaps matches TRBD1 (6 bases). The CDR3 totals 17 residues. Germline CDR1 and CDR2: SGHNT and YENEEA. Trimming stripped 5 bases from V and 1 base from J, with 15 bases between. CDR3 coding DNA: TGTGCCAGCAGCAACAAACAGGGAACGTCTGGGGCCAACGTCCTGACTTTC. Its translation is CASSNKQGTSGANVLTF. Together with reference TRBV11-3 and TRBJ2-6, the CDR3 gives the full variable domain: EAGVVQSPRYKIIEKKQPVAFWCNPISGHNTLYWYLQNLGQGPELLIRYENEEAVDDSQLPKDRFSAERLKGVDSTLKIQPAELGDSAVYLCASSNKQGTSGANVLTFGAGSRLTVL.

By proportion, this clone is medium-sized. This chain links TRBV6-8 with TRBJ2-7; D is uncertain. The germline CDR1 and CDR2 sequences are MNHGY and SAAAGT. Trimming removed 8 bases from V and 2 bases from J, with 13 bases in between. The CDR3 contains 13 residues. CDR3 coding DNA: TGTGCCAGCCGGGCTTTTCTCACCTACGAGCAGTACTTC. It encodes CASRAFLTYEQYF.

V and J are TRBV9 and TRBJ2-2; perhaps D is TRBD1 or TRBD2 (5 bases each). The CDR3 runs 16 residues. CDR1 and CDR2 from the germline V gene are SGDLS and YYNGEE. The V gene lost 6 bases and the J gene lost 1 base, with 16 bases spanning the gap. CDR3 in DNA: TGTGCCAGCACCGAGGGGAGTGGCAGGAACACCGGGGAGCTGTTTTTT. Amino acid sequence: CASTEGSGRNTGELFF. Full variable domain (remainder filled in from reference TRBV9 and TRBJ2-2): DSGVTQTPKHLITATGQRVTLRCSPRSGDLSVYWYQQSLDQGLQFLIQYYNGEERAKGNILERFSAQQFPDLHSELNLSSLELGDSALYFCASTEGSGRNTGELFFGEGSRLTVL.

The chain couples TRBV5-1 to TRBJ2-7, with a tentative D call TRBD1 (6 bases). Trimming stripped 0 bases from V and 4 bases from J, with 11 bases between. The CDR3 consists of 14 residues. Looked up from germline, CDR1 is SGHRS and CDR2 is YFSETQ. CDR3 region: CASSLAGRGYEQYF. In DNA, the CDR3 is TGCGCCAGCAGCTTGGCCGGCAGGGGTTACGAGCAGTACTTC.

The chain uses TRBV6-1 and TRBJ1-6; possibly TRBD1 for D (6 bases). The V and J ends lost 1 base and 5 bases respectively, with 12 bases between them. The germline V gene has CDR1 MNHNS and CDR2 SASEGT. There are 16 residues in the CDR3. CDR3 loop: CASSEERGTNNSPLHF. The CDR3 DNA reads TGTGCCAGCAGTGAAGAAAGGGGGACCAATAATTCACCCCTCCACTTT.

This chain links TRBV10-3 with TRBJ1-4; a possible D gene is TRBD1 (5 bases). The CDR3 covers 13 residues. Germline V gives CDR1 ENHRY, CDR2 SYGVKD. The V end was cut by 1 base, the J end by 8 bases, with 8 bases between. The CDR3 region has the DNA TGTGCCATCAGTGAGTACTCAGGGGAAAAACTGTTTTTT. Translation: CAISEYSGEKLFF.

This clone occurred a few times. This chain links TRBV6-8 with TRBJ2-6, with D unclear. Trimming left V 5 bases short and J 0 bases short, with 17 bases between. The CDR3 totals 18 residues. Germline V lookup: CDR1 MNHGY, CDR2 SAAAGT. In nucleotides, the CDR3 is TGTGCCAGCAGTGTGCTTGGACGGCTGGCCTCTGGGGCCAACGTCCTGACTTTC. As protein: CASSVLGRLASGANVLTF.

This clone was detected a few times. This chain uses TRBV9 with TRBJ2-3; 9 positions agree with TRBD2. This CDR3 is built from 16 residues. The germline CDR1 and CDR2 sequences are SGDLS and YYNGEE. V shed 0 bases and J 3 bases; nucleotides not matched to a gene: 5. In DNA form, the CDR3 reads TGTGCCAGCAGCGTAGAGGGCAGCGGGGGGACAGATACGCAGTATTTT. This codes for CASSVEGSGGTDTQYF.

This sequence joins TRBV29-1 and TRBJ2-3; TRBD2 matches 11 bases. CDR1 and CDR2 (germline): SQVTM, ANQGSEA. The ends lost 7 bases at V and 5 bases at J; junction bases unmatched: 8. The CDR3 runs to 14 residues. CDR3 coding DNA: TGCAGCGGGAGACTAGCGGGGCTCTTAGATACGCAGTATTTT. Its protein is CSGRLAGLLDTQYF.

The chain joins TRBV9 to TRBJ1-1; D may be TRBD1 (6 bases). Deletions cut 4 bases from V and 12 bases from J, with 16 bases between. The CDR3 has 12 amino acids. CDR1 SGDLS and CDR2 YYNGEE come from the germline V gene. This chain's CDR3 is CASSLEGGQTFF. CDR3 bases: TGTGCCAGCAGCTTAGAAGGGGGACAAACTTTCTTT.

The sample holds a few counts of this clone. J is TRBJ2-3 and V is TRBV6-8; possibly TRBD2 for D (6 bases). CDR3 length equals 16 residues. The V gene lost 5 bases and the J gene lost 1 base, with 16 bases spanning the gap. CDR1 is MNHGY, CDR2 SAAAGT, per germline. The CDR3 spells CASSPRLGGRTDTQYF. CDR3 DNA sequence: TGTGCCAGCAGTCCTCGACTAGGAGGACGCACAGATACGCAGTATTTT.